This note documents a single T cell receptor beta chain sequence. This CDR3 is 12 amino acids long. V lost 5 bases and J 7 bases, leaving 6 bases between the germline ends. From germline, CDR1 is MNHEY and CDR2 SVGAGI. Profiling relied on immunoSEQ multiplex PCR, and the TCRdb table lists in-frame clones only, not all of them. Altogether 50,000 to 70,000 clones are present, more than 80% being singletons, with the ten largest covering about 9.1%. The record originates from a study of blood T cell repertoires in COVID-19. Study-level information: Acute and convalescent COVID-19 samples came from the United States, Italy and Spain. Sample material is recorded as cDNA or gDNA derived from T cells, B-cell-depleted T cells, or PBMCs.

Input material: peripheral blood. This rearrangement joins TRBV6-5 to TRBJ1-6; no definite D call. The clonotype was recovered from a woman older than 75 with active COVID-19. CDR3 nucleotide sequence: TGTGCCAGCAGTACGGTGAATTCACCCCTCCACTTT. Translating gives CASSTVNSPLHF.